This is a list of T cell receptor beta chains from one sample in a study of shared clonotypes between healthy human individuals. Using immunoSEQ multiplex PCR, the repertoire was profiled, and TCRdb retains in-frame clones only, with some absent. Of more than 1.2 million clones listed, 98% to 99% are singletons. The sequencing input was naive CD4+ T cells sorted from blood. The receptor source for this set is a young man in good health. Both conserved end residues are part of each CDR3. The D gene is left open where the match is weak. The size field is filled for only some rows; it gives once, few, many or a size class.

size	V	J	D	CDR3	DNA
NA	TRBV7-2	TRBJ2-1	TRBD2	CASSLWASGNPPRYNEQFF	TGTGCCAGCAGCTTATGGGCTAGCGGGAACCCGCCTCGCTACAATGAGCAGTTCTTC
NA	TRBV5-1	TRBJ2-3	NA	CASSLYGSTPLTQYF	TGCGCCAGCAGCTTGTATGGGAGTACACCCCTCACGCAGTATTTT
once	TRBV7-9	TRBJ2-6	NA	CASSGTPGLGANVLTF	TGTGCCAGCAGTGGAACCCCCGGGCTAGGGGCCAACGTCCTGACTTTC
NA	TRBV28	TRBJ1-1	NA	CASSQTMNTEAFF	TGTGCCAGCAGTCAGACTATGAACACTGAAGCTTTCTTT
NA	TRBV10-3	TRBJ2-1	TRBD2	CAISWGGSSYNEQFF	TGTGCCATCAGTTGGGGCGGGAGCTCCTACAATGAGCAGTTCTTC
NA	TRBV21-1	TRBJ2-3	NA	CASSTRPAETSTDTQYF	TGTGCCAGCAGCACCCGACCAGCAGAGACTAGCACAGATACGCAGTATTTT
NA	TRBV10-3	TRBJ2-5	NA	CAISVAGPPGETQYF	TGTGCCATCAGTGTTGCCGGGCCCCCAGGGGAGACCCAGTACTTC
NA	TRBV18	TRBJ1-1	NA	CASSPPQGNTEAFF	TGTGCCAGCTCACCACCGCAGGGAAACACTGAAGCTTTCTTT
NA	TRBV10-3	TRBJ2-7	NA	CAISGALLVSEQYF	TGTGCCATCAGTGGGGCCCTCCTTGTCTCCGAGCAGTACTTC
NA	TRBV11-3	TRBJ2-2	NA	CASSSDRLNTGELFF	TGTGCCAGCAGTTCTGACAGGCTCAACACCGGGGAGCTGTTTTTT
NA	TRBV5-6	TRBJ1-1	TRBD1	CASSTRDRGPAFF	TGTGCCAGCAGCACCCGGGACAGGGGCCCAGCTTTCTTT
NA	TRBV6-1	TRBJ2-7	NA	CASSFTNYEQYF	TGTGCCAGCAGTTTTACCAATTACGAGCAGTACTTC
NA	TRBV7-9	TRBJ2-7	TRBD2	CASSSIGEGHYEQYF	TGTGCCAGCAGCTCGATAGGGGAGGGGCACTACGAGCAGTACTTC
NA	TRBV11-2	TRBJ2-7	TRBD2	CASSLAGGVYEQYF	TGTGCCAGCAGTTTAGCGGGAGGGGTCTACGAGCAGTACTTC
NA	TRBV28	TRBJ2-3	TRBD2	CASSFASGRNTQYF	TGTGCCAGCAGTTTCGCTAGCGGGAGGAATACGCAGTATTTT
NA	TRBV6-1	TRBJ2-3	TRBD2	CASSARASGSLDTQYF	TGTGCCAGCAGTGCGAGGGCTAGCGGGAGTTTAGATACGCAGTATTTT
NA	TRBV18	TRBJ2-6	TRBD1	CASSPGTGGANVLTF	TGTGCCAGCTCACCAGGGACAGGGGGGGCCAACGTCCTGACTTTC
NA	TRBV29-1	TRBJ2-4	NA	CSASGTAKNIQYF	TGCAGCGCGTCCGGGACAGCCAAAAACATTCAGTACTTC
once	TRBV7-2	TRBJ2-2	TRBD2	CASSLLAGVGGELFF	TGTGCCAGCAGCTTACTAGCGGGAGTGGGCGGGGAGCTGTTTTTT
once	TRBV7-2	TRBJ2-2	TRBD1	CASTPRTGLSGELFF	TGTGCCAGCACCCCTCGGACAGGTTTAAGCGGGGAGCTGTTTTTT
once	TRBV7-9	TRBJ2-5	NA	CASSLVQGGKETQYF	TGTGCCAGCAGCTTAGTGCAGGGTGGGAAGGAGACCCAGTACTTC
NA	TRBV7-9	TRBJ1-2	NA	CASSPLGPKYGYTF	TGTGCCAGCAGCCCCCTCGGGCCTAAGTATGGCTACACCTTC
NA	TRBV18	TRBJ1-1	NA	CASSPRAGGTEAFF	TGTGCCAGCTCACCACGAGCAGGCGGCACTGAAGCTTTCTTT
NA	TRBV28	TRBJ2-1	TRBD1	CASSLTGQGLFF	TGTGCCAGCAGTTTAACGGGACAGGGTCTGTTCTTC
NA	TRBV9	TRBJ1-2	NA	CASSVDEIDRSYGYTF	TGTGCCAGCAGCGTAGACGAGATCGACAGGAGCTATGGCTACACCTTC
NA	TRBV18	TRBJ2-5	NA	CASSPSLASQETQYF	TGTGCCAGCTCACCAAGCCTAGCGTCCCAAGAGACCCAGTACTTC
NA	TRBV4-2	TRBJ1-4	NA	CASSLSQGPTNEKLFF	TGTGCCAGCAGCCTAAGCCAGGGGCCAACTAATGAAAAACTGTTTTTT
NA	TRBV5-6	TRBJ2-7	NA	CASSQSGGVTYEQYF	TGTGCCAGCAGCCAATCAGGGGGGGTCACCTACGAGCAGTACTTC
NA	TRBV2	TRBJ2-1	NA	CASSDQRGHNEQFF	TGTGCCAGCAGCGACCAGAGGGGACACAATGAGCAGTTCTTC
NA	TRBV2	TRBJ2-7	TRBD1	CASSEALAGGEQYF	TGTGCCAGCAGTGAAGCGCTAGCAGGGGGAGAGCAGTACTTC
NA	TRBV10-3	TRBJ1-3	NA	CAISENIGGSIGNTIYF	TGTGCCATCAGTGAAAACATAGGGGGTTCAATTGGAAACACCATATATTTT
NA	TRBV18	TRBJ2-3	TRBD1	CASSPADRGLADTQYF	TGTGCCAGCTCACCAGCCGACAGGGGGCTGGCAGATACGCAGTATTTT
NA	TRBV7-6	TRBJ1-1	NA	CASSIGENTEAFF	TGTGCCAGCAGCATCGGAGAAAACACTGAAGCTTTCTTT
NA	TRBV7-9	TRBJ2-3	TRBD2	CASSPGTSGRVGDTQYF	TGTGCCAGCAGCCCCGGGACTAGCGGGAGAGTGGGCGATACGCAGTATTTT
NA	TRBV6-1	TRBJ2-7	TRBD2	CASGASGSYEQYF	TGTGCCAGCGGGGCTAGCGGGAGCTACGAGCAGTACTTC
NA	TRBV5-4	TRBJ2-5	TRBD2	CASSFRLAGGGETQYF	TGTGCCAGCAGCTTCAGGCTAGCGGGAGGGGGAGAGACCCAGTACTTC
NA	TRBV19	TRBJ2-1	NA	CASSLAAYNEQFF	TGTGCCAGTAGTCTAGCCGCCTACAATGAGCAGTTCTTC
NA	TRBV5-1	TRBJ1-4	NA	CASSITGLGTNEKLFF	TGCGCCAGCAGTATAACAGGGCTGGGGACTAATGAAAAACTGTTTTTT
NA	TRBV4-1	TRBJ1-2	NA	CASSQVRGGGGYTF	TGCGCCAGCAGCCAAGTGAGGGGAGGCGGTGGCTACACCTTC
NA	TRBV6-6	TRBJ1-5	NA	CASTWTVNQPQHF	TGTGCCAGCACCTGGACAGTCAATCAGCCCCAGCATTTT
NA	TRBV4-1	TRBJ1-1	NA	CASSSGTPNTEAFF	TGCGCCAGCAGCTCCGGGACACCGAACACTGAAGCTTTCTTT
NA	TRBV6-5	TRBJ2-7	NA	CASSYSSGRPFYEQYF	TGTGCCAGCAGTTACTCGTCCGGTAGGCCTTTTTACGAGCAGTACTTC
NA	TRBV15	TRBJ2-2	NA	CATSTAGSNTGELFF	TGTGCCACCAGCACCGCCGGGTCGAACACCGGGGAGCTGTTTTTT
NA	TRBV2	TRBJ1-5	NA	CASSEVPLAQHF	TGTGCCAGCAGTGAAGTTCCGCTGGCCCAGCATTTT
NA	TRBV28	TRBJ2-7	TRBD2	CASSSPLAESSYEQYF	TGTGCCAGCAGTTCCCCACTAGCGGAGAGCTCCTACGAGCAGTACTTC
NA	TRBV2	TRBJ2-7	NA	CASSRGAGSYEQYF	TGTGCCAGCAGCAGGGGAGCGGGGTCCTACGAGCAGTACTTC
NA	TRBV7-9	TRBJ2-3	TRBD1	CASSSHLGQGVSDTQYF	TGTGCCAGCAGCTCTCATCTCGGACAGGGGGTGTCAGATACGCAGTATTTT
NA	TRBV30	TRBJ2-7	TRBD2	CAWSPPGLAGGSSYEQYF	TGTGCCTGGAGTCCTCCGGGACTAGCGGGCGGAAGCTCCTACGAGCAGTACTTC
NA	TRBV11-3	TRBJ2-7	TRBD2	CASSLEVWRERRGRGYEQYF	TGTGCCAGCAGCTTAGAAGTCTGGCGGGAGAGGAGGGGCAGAGGATACGAGCAGTACTTC
NA	TRBV2	TRBJ2-3	NA	CASSLYTDTQYF	TGTGCCAGCAGCCTATACACAGATACGCAGTATTTT